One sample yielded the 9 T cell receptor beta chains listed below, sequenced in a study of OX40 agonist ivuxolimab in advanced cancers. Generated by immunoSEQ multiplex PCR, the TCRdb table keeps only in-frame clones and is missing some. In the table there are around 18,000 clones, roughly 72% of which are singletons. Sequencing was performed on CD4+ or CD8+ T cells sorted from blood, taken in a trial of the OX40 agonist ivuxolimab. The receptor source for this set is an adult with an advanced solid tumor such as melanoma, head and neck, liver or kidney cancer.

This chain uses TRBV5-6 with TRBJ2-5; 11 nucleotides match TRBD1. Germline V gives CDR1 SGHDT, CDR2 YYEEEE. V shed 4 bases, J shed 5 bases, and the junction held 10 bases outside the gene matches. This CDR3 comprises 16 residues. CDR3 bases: TGTGCCAGCAGCACCCGGGACAGGGGGTGGTGGGAGACCCAGTACTTC. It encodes CASSTRDRGWWETQYF.

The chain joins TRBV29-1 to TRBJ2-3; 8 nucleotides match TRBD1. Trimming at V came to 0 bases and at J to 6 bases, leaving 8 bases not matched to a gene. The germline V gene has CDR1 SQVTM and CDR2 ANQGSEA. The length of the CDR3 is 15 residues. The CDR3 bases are TGCAGCGTTGAAGAATTTCGACAGGGGAGGGATACGCAGTATTTT. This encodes CSVEEFRQGRDTQYF.

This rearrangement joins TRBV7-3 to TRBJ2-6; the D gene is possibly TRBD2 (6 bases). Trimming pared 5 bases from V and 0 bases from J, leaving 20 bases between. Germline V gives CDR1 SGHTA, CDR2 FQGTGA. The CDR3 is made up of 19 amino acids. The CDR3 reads CASSLHQQGLSSGANVLTF. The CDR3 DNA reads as TGTGCCAGCAGCCTACACCAGCAGGGACTTAGCTCTGGGGCCAACGTCCTGACTTTC.

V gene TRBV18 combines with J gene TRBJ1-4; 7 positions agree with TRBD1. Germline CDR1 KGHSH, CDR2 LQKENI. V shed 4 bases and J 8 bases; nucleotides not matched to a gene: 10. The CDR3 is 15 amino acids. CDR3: CASSLQDRIGEKLFF. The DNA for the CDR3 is TGTGCCAGCTCACTTCAGGACAGGATAGGAGAAAAACTGTTTTTT.

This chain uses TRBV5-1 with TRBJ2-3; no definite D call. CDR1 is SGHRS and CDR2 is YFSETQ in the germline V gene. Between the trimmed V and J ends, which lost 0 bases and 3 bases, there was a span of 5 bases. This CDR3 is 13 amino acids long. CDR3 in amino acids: CASSLAPTDTQYF. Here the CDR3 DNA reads TGCGCCAGCAGCTTGGCCCCGACAGATACGCAGTATTTT. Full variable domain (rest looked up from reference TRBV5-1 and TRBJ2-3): KAGVTQTPRYLIKTRGQQVTLSCSPISGHRSVSWYQQTPGQGLQFLFEYFSETQRNKGNFPGRFSGRQFSNSRSEMNVSTLELGDSALYLCASSLAPTDTQYFGPGTRLTVL.

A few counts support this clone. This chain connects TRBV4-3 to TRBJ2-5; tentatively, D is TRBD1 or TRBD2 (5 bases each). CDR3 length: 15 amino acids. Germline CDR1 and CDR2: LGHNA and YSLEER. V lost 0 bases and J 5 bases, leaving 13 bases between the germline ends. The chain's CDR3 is CASSQDSMGVETQYF. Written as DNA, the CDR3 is TGCGCCAGCAGCCAAGACTCAATGGGGGTGGAGACCCAGTACTTC.

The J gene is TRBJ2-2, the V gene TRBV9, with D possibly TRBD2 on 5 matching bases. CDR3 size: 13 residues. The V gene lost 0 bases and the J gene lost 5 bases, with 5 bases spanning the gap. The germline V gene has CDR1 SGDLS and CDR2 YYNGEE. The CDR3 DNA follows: TGTGCCAGCAGCGTAGGAGGGACCGGGGAGCTGTTTTTT. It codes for CASSVGGTGELFF.

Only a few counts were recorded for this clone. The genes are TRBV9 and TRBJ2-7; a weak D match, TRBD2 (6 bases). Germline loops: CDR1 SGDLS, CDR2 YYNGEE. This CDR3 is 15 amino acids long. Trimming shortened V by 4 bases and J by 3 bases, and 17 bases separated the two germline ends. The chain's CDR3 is CASSPPGEVVYEQYF. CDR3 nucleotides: TGTGCCAGCAGCCCGCCGGGGGAGGTCGTCTACGAGCAGTACTTC.

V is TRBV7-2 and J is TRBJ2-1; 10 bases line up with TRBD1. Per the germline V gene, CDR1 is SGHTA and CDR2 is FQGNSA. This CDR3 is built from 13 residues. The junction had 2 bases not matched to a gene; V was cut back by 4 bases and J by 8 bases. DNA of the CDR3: TGTGCCAGCAGCTCGACAGGGGGCGATGAGCAGTTCTTC. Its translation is CASSSTGGDEQFF. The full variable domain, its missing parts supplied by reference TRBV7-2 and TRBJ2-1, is GAGVSQSPSNKVTEKGKDVELRCDPISGHTALYWYRQSLGQGLEFLIYFQGNSAPDKSGLPSDRFSAERTGGSVSTLTIQRTQQEDSAVYLCASSSTGGDEQFFGPGTRLTVL.